The next 26 T cell receptor beta chains were all read from a single sample in a study of read filtering for tumor transcriptome and immune sequencing. From 400 to 450 ng of RNA, a library with molecular barcoded alpha/delta and beta/gamma adaptors was made. One entry per CDR3 protein results from TCRdb running MiXCR on the reads. This table holds under 150,000 distinct CDR3 sequences, approximately 13% found once. Sequencing input: a population of CD138-negative cells sorted from bone marrow. These receptors originate from a donor older than 35 with multiple myeloma.

Many counts were recorded for this clonotype. This chain joins TRBV12-3 or TRBV12-4 and TRBJ1-5; D gene unclear. V was clipped by 6 bases and J by 2 bases, with 14 bases between them. The CDR3 extends over 15 amino acids. CDR3 DNA sequence: TGTGCCAGCAGCCCCGGACGGAGGGGCAATCAGCCCCAGCATTTT. This codes for CASSPGRRGNQPQHF.

This clonotype appeared many times. The chain couples TRBV29-1 to TRBJ2-1; weak D call: TRBD2 (5 bases). The V gene lost 7 bases and the J gene lost 9 bases, with 16 bases spanning the gap. Germline loops: CDR1 SQVTM, CDR2 ANQGSEA. The CDR3 has 12 amino acids. CDR3 sequence (DNA): TGCAGCGATCGGCTTTGGAGCGGTGAGCAGTTCTTC. Translating gives CSDRLWSGEQFF.

This clonotype was found a few times. The CDR3 end shows no conserved phenylalanine or tryptophan, and so a read error is likely. This rearrangement joins TRBV5-6 to TRBJ1-5; 9 bases are a match to TRBD1. CDR1 and CDR2 (germline): SGHDT, YYEEEE. The CDR3 runs to 15 residues. V was clipped by 4 bases and J by 1 base; unmatched bases: 3. The CDR3 coding sequence is TGTGCCAGCAGCCCGGACAGGGGAAGCAATCAGCCCCAGCATCTT. Protein product: CASSPDRGSNQPQHL.

The table lists this clonotype with many counts. V is TRBV4-1 and J is TRBJ1-1; D remains ambiguous. Trimming pared 4 bases from V and 1 base from J, leaving 7 bases between. Germline loops: CDR1 MGHRA, CDR2 YSYEKL. This CDR3 contains 13 residues. The CDR3 region has the DNA TGCGCCAGCAGCCGGGTCCAGAACACTGAAGCTTTCTTT. Its protein product is CASSRVQNTEAFF.

This clonotype was seen a few times. J is TRBJ2-1 and V is TRBV12-3 or TRBV12-4, with a tentative D call TRBD2 (6 bases). This CDR3 region has 16 residues. V was clipped by 8 bases and J by 2 bases, with 19 bases between them. CDR3: CASGPIRGKAYNEQFF. The CDR3 DNA reads TGTGCCAGCGGTCCTATCCGGGGGAAGGCCTACAATGAGCAGTTCTTC.

This clonotype has at least ten counts. The chain carries TRBV5-5 and TRBJ2-7, with 14 bases matching TRBD2. V trimming: 4 bases; J trimming: 7 bases; junction bases outside the gene matches: 13. CDR1 is SGHKS and CDR2 is YYEKEE in the germline V gene (reference sequence). The length of the CDR3 is 17 residues. CDR3 coding DNA: TGTGCCAGCAGCCAGGGACTAGCGGGAGTAAGGTCTGGAGAGCAGTACTTC. Protein product: CASSQGLAGVRSGEQYF.

This clonotype was detected ten times or more. The V gene is TRBV5-4, the J gene TRBJ1-2, with a weak D call TRBD1 (6 bases). The germline V and J ends were trimmed by 2 bases and 4 bases, with 15 bases remaining between them. The CDR3 has 15 amino acids. Germline lookup yields CDR1 SGHNT and CDR2 YYREEE (reference sequence). The CDR3, as DNA: TGTGCCAGCAGCTTACCCACTGACAGGCTCTATGGCTACACCTTC. This codes for CASSLPTDRLYGYTF.

This clonotype appeared many times. The gene calls are TRBV6-2 or TRBV6-3 and TRBJ2-5, with 8 positions matching TRBD2. The trim removed 7 bases at V and 5 bases at J, leaving 6 bases unmatched. The length of the CDR3 is 13 residues. From germline, CDR1 is MNHEY and CDR2 SVGEGT. The CDR3 reads CASTPAGVETQYF. The DNA for the CDR3 is TGTGCCAGCACCCCAGCGGGAGTTGAGACCCAGTACTTC.

This clonotype was seen at least ten times. DNA of the CDR3: TGCAGCGTTGCTACGACTCGGGAGTCCACTGAAGCTTTCTTT. Translated: CSVATTRESTEAFF. The genes are TRBV29-1 and TRBJ1-1; D is uncertain. Germline V gene lookup returns CDR1 SQVTM and CDR2 ANQGSEA. Trimming cost V 4 bases and J 4 bases, with 16 bases left between them. The CDR3 runs to 14 residues.

The sample holds many counts of this clonotype. The CDR3, as DNA: TGTGCCAGCAGTTTAAGGTCCCCGGCCTCCTACGAGCAGTACTTC. Its protein product is CASSLRSPASYEQYF. The chain carries TRBV12-3 or TRBV12-4 and TRBJ2-7; D uncertain. The CDR3 extends over 15 amino acids. V was pared by 2 bases and J by 0 bases, with 11 bases between.

Ten or more counts support this clonotype. V usage is TRBV6-1 and J usage is TRBJ2-5; no clear D gene. V lost 4 bases and J lost 2, with 17 bases in between. From germline, CDR1 is MNHNS and CDR2 SASEGT. CDR3 size: 16 residues. CDR3 sequence reads: CASSASRVIPQETQYF. The DNA of the CDR3 is TGTGCCAGCAGTGCTTCTAGGGTAATTCCACAAGAGACCCAGTACTTC.

This clonotype was detected ten times or more. The CDR3 sequence: CAISGTSENEQFF. CDR3 coding DNA: TGTGCCATCAGTGGGACTAGCGAAAATGAGCAGTTCTTC. V and J are TRBV10-3 and TRBJ2-1; the match to TRBD2 covers 9 bases. Germline V gene sequence: CDR1 ENHRY, CDR2 SYGVKD. The J segment lost 7 bases and the V segment lost 4 bases, leaving 2 bases of the junction unmatched. CDR3 length: 13 residues.

The chain has TRBV19 and TRBJ2-2; D call uncertain. Trimming removed 1 base from V and 6 bases from J, with 6 bases in between. CDR3 length equals 13 residues. The germline V gene has CDR1 LNHDA and CDR2 SQIVND (reference sequence). CDR3 loop: CASSIGTAGELFF. In DNA form, the CDR3 reads TGTGCCAGTAGTATAGGGACCGCCGGGGAGCTGTTTTTT.

This clonotype was counted many times. The CDR3 ends on some other residue instead of the conserved phenylalanine or tryptophan, so this is likely a read error. This chain connects TRBV5-5 to TRBJ2-1; D could derive from TRBD1 or TRBD2 (5 bases each). V dropped 2 bases and J dropped 8 bases, with 14 bases sitting between them. This CDR3 contains 14 residues. Germline V gene sequence: CDR1 SGHKS, CDR2 YYEKEE (reference sequence). CDR3 DNA sequence: TGTGCCAGCAGCTTATGGGGCGTGGGGGATGAGCAGTTCTAC. Translating it yields CASSLWGVGDEQFY.

With regard to this clonotype: A read error is possible here, since a much larger clone lies one base away. V gene TRBV19 combines with J gene TRBJ1-5; 9 bases map to TRBD1. The CDR3 loop spans 15 amino acids. Germline CDR1 reads LNHDA; CDR2 reads SQIVND (reference sequence). The CDR3 here is CASRRDRASNQSQHF. CDR3 DNA: TGTGCCAGTAGAAGGGACAGGGCTAGCAATCAGTCCCAGCATTTT. The full variable domain, rest sourced from reference TRBV19 and TRBJ1-5, is DGGITQSPKYLFRKEGQNVTLSCEQNLNHDAMYWYRQDPGQGLRLIYYSQIVNDFQKGDIAEGYSVSREKKESFPLTVTSAQKNPTAFYLCASRRDRASNQSQHFGDGTRLSIL.

This clonotype occurred many times. The chain carries TRBV7-2 and TRBJ2-7; no reliable D call. The V end lost 1 base, the J end lost 3 bases, and 1 base lay between the germline ends. This CDR3 is built from 11 residues. CDR1 and CDR2 (germline): SGHTA, FQGNSA. The CDR3 bases are TGTGCCAGCAGCTTAGTCTACGAGCAGTACTTC. This codes for CASSLVYEQYF.

This clonotype has a count of ten or more. This chain links TRBV11-3 with TRBJ2-7; no firm D call. The CDR3 totals 14 residues. CDR1 and CDR2 from the germline V gene are SGHNT and YENEEA. Deletions cut 3 bases from V and 0 bases from J, with 9 bases between. CDR3 residues: CASSFGRSSYEQYF. For the CDR3, the DNA is TGTGCCAGCAGCTTCGGACGCTCCTCCTACGAGCAGTACTTC.

This clonotype was recorded once. A much larger clone differs by one base, so this may be a read error. V is TRBV12-3 or TRBV12-4 and J is TRBJ2-7; unclear D gene. The CDR3 totals 12 residues. V lost 4 bases to trimming and J lost 9 bases, with 13 bases between them. The chain's CDR3 is CASSSALVGQYF. For the CDR3, the DNA is TGTGCCAGCAGTTCAGCCCTCGTGGGGCAGTACTTC.

This clonotype was counted at least ten times. The chain joins TRBV28 to TRBJ2-3; a weak D match, TRBD2 (7 bases). This CDR3 is built from 15 residues. The V gene lost 3 bases and the J gene lost 0 bases, with 10 bases spanning the gap. In germline, CDR1 is MDHEN, CDR2 SYDVKM. The CDR3 loop is CASSLRGGSTDTQYF. CDR3 DNA: TGTGCCAGCAGTTTGAGGGGGGGAAGCACAGATACGCAGTATTTT.

This clonotype was observed at least ten times. The genes are TRBV12-3 or TRBV12-4 and TRBJ2-5; D ambiguous. The CDR3 is 15 amino acids. Trimming removed 3 bases at V and 2 bases at J, with 13 bases between. The CDR3 region is CASSLVYQSQETQYF. In nucleotides, the CDR3 is TGTGCCAGCAGTTTGGTCTATCAAAGTCAAGAGACCCAGTACTTC.

This clonotype has a count of ten or more. The V and J genes are TRBV29-1 and TRBJ2-3; a possible D gene is TRBD2 (5 bases). Per germline, CDR1 SQVTM and CDR2 ANQGSEA. Trimming shortened V by 4 bases and J by 8 bases, and 7 bases separated the two germline ends. This CDR3 comprises 10 residues. The CDR3 sequence: CSVVTTTQYF. Here the CDR3 DNA reads TGCAGCGTTGTGACTACTACGCAGTATTTT.

This clonotype was detected ten times or more. V usage is TRBV4-2 and J usage is TRBJ2-1; D is perhaps TRBD2 (6 bases). Germline V gene data show CDR1 as LGHNA and CDR2 as YNFKEQ. This CDR3 has 19 amino acids. The germline V and J ends were trimmed by 2 bases and 0 bases, with 20 bases remaining between them. The CDR3 is CASSQKRESQLSSYNEQFF. The CDR3 DNA reads as TGTGCCAGCAGCCAAAAACGGGAGAGTCAACTAAGCTCCTACAATGAGCAGTTCTTC.

Ten or more counts support this clonotype. The rearrangement links TRBV29-1 to TRBJ2-7; 8 bases align to TRBD2. Unmatched junction bases numbered 6, after V lost 2 bases and J lost 3 bases. The CDR3 has 14 residues. Germline lookup yields CDR1 SQVTM and CDR2 ANQGSEA. This CDR3 is CSVEKGTSGYEQYF. CDR3 coding DNA: TGCAGCGTTGAAAAGGGCACTAGCGGCTACGAGCAGTACTTC.

The V call is TRBV11-2, the J call TRBJ2-7; no definite D call. Germline V CDR1 and CDR2: SGHAT, FQNNGV. The CDR3 totals 15 residues. V gave up 4 bases and J gave up 5 bases, with 18 bases separating them. The CDR3 spells CASSSKGFLLDEQYF. The DNA of the CDR3 is TGTGCCAGCAGCTCCAAGGGTTTTCTGCTGGACGAGCAGTACTTC.

This clonotype was found a few times. A junction boundary mismatches the germline segment, possibly from a read error. The V call is TRBV25-1, the J call TRBJ2-7; D gene unclear. CDR1 is MGHDK, CDR2 SYGVNS, per germline. The CDR3 totals 14 residues. CDR3 in amino acids: CASSVEAVAYEQYF. Written as DNA, the CDR3 is TGTGCCAGCAGTGTAGAGGCAGTCGCCTACGAGCAGTACTTT.

This clonotype was detected many times. V usage is TRBV29-1 and J usage is TRBJ2-7; no clear D gene. V lost 4 bases and J lost 0, with 13 bases in between. Germline V gives CDR1 SQVTM, CDR2 ANQGSEA. The CDR3 consists of 14 residues. CDR3 coding DNA: TGCAGCGTTGCGGGTTCGTTCCTCTCCTACGAGCAGTACTTC. It yields the protein CSVAGSFLSYEQYF.